The rows below give T cell receptor beta chains drawn from one sample of a study of CD4 T cells in relation to SARS-CoV-2 and coronaviruses. The antigens of these receptors remain unknown. Sequencing was performed with immunoSEQ multiplex PCR; in TCRdb, only in-frame clones are kept and a portion is missing. The data show 9,500 to 12,000 clones, 70% to 85% seen once. The sample consisted of CD4+ T cells from PBMCs, cultured in vitro. These TCRs come from a human donor in good health. The CDR3 runs from the conserved cysteine through the conserved F or W. Each record gives: J gene, D gene, V gene, clone size, CDR3 DNA, CDR3 protein. A D gene is named only where the DNA matches it firmly. The size entry is marked missing in some rows and otherwise reads once, few, many or a size class.

J: TRBJ2-2
D: .
V: TRBV18
size: .
DNA: TGTGCCAGCTCACCACCGGAAGGTACCGGGGAGCTGTTTTTT
CDR3: CASSPPEGTGELFF

J: TRBJ1-2
D: TRBD1
V: TRBV4-3
size: .
DNA: TGCGCCAGCAGCCGTGACAGGGACTATGGCTACACCTTC
CDR3: CASSRDRDYGYTF

J: TRBJ1-2
D: TRBD1
V: TRBV19
size: .
DNA: TGTGCCAGTAGTGTCCGACAGGGCTACTATGGCTACACCTTC
CDR3: CASSVRQGYYGYTF

J: TRBJ1-1
D: .
V: TRBV5-1
size: .
DNA: TGCGCCAGCAGCTTACGGGAGGCCTCGCCCGGGAGCACTGAAGCTTTCTTT
CDR3: CASSLREASPGSTEAFF

J: TRBJ1-3
D: .
V: TRBV19
size: .
DNA: TGTGCCAGTAGTCCACGTTCAGGTCCTCCTTATCGAAACACCATATATTTT
CDR3: CASSPRSGPPYRNTIYF

J: TRBJ1-1
D: .
V: TRBV7-9
size: .
DNA: TGTGCCAGCAGCCCGGTCGGGCGGGAAGCTTTCTTT
CDR3: CASSPVGREAFF

J: TRBJ2-5
D: .
V: TRBV15
size: .
DNA: TGTGCCACCAGCAGAGATCGGACGGGGACCCAGTACTTC
CDR3: CATSRDRTGTQYF

J: TRBJ1-2
D: .
V: TRBV7-2
size: .
DNA: TGTGCCAGCAGCTTAGCGTGGGGGGTCGCAAACTATGGCTACACCTTC
CDR3: CASSLAWGVANYGYTF

J: TRBJ1-6
D: TRBD1
V: TRBV3-1/TRBV3-2
size: .
DNA: TGTGCCAGCAGCGCCTCGGTTTATCGGACAGGGGGGAATTCACCCCTCCACTTT
CDR3: CASSASVYRTGGNSPLHF

J: TRBJ2-5
D: .
V: TRBV3-1/TRBV3-2
size: .
DNA: TGTGCCAGCACCCAGATGGGGGGACCCGAGACCCAGTACTTC
CDR3: CASTQMGGPETQYF

J: TRBJ2-7
D: TRBD2
V: TRBV3-1/TRBV3-2
size: .
DNA: TGTGCCAGCAGCCAACGGACTAGCGGGAACTACGAGCAGTACTTC
CDR3: CASSQRTSGNYEQYF

J: TRBJ1-3
D: .
V: TRBV10-1
size: few
DNA: TGCGCCAGCAGGGCAGGGGTGGGTGGAAACACCATATATTTT
CDR3: CASRAGVGGNTIYF